Below, one T cell receptor (beta chain) is given with its context. The antigen it recognizes is unknown. No base quality information exists; no much larger clone differs at one position. Roughly 0.55 micrograms of biopsy DNA per sample were submitted for commercial TCRB immunosequencing. Adaptive Biotechnology amplified the CDR3 regions from genomic DNA with a two-step multiplex PCR designed to control amplification bias. Primers for every V and J gene segment were used in the first PCR, and barcodes and Illumina adapters were added in the second PCR. CDR3 libraries were sequenced using an Illumina instrument. The source study handled its data this way. The analysis used both the pipelines supplied by the vendor and custom analysis of the raw data in R/Bioconductor with R version 3.3.0. Clonality, ranging from 0 to 1, was calculated as the inverse of the normalised Shannon entropy of all productive clones. The repertoire share taken up by the top 100 clones defined high-frequency clones, and only clones that passed a 95% confidence test were kept. Overlap between samples was measured with the Morisita-Horn index, while repertoire diversity was measured with the Simpson index. Sourced from immuneACCESS, this table was stored by TCRdb with only in-frame sequences that have V and J called. A share of the clones is absent; for the studies checked, an unresolved V gene accounts for under half, and the remainder has no known explanation. V and J calls and clone size come straight from that table; D and trimming were deduced from the DNA. The sample table records 5,500 to 8,000 clones; roughly 84% of these occur just once. Of the sample, roughly 7.5% is held by the ten largest clones.

These data are taken from a study of T cell repertoires in ileal Crohn's disease (dated by TCRdb to about 2019). With regard to the full study: The median duration of disease was around 7.3 years, and at the time of surgery roughly 36% of patients were active smokers. TCR repertoire analysis was performed in approximately 52 Crohn's disease patients drawn from a prospective multicentre cohort. Postoperative therapy was given to about half of the patients, with thiopurines administered to under 13 patients and anti-TNF agents administered to around 19 patients. Every patient underwent surgery because of a complication, which was stricturing disease in around 61% of cases and penetrating disease in approximately 39%. Endoscopic postoperative recurrence was defined by a Rutgeerts score above i0. A total of about 170 mucosal samples from 60 or so patients were sequenced, collected from several sites on the surgical specimen and at postoperative endoscopy. The study was conducted in parallel with a multicentre cohort built to find predictors of early endoscopic recurrence after ileocolonic resection. Study-wide findings and limitations: Patients who were active smokers at surgery had a significantly higher proportion of clonal expansions than non-smokers (around 24% vs 18%, p=0.02). Mucosal CD4 and CD8 T cells were sorted and sequenced only in a subgroup of patients, whose size was not stated. Compared with CD4 T cells, sorted CD8 T cells contained more high-frequency clones, which suggests that the mucosal expansions were mostly CD8. Endoscopic recurrence was found to be associated with higher high-frequency clone percentages at surgery, and recurrence was observed in all patients with clonality above 26.8% (18/57).

CDR1 and CDR2 are read off the germline V gene as MNHNS and SASEGT. The CDR3 contains 14 residues, cysteine and phenylalanine counted. The CDR3 DNA has 42 bases and is translated from base 1. V ends up 6 bases short and J 6 bases short, with an unmatched junction base count of 5. Eligible patients were adults with ileal or ileocolonic Crohn's disease who had an indication for ileocolonic resection. Whole ileal mucosal biopsies were kept frozen at -80 degrees C prior to DNA extraction. Genomic DNA was extracted from frozen whole biopsies using a TRizol-based method and was quantified with a NanoDrop 2000 spectrophotometer.

Sequenced sample: ileal tissue. Recombination connected TRBV6-1 to TRBJ1-5, and 10 junction bases match TRBD1. This sequence was found in an adult with Crohn's disease. The CDR3 region has the sequence CASSGTGEIQPQHF. In nucleotides, the sequence is TGTGCCAGCAGCGGGACAGGGGAAATTCAGCCCCAGCATTTT.